The rows below give T cell receptor beta chains drawn from one sample of a study of shared clonotypes between healthy human individuals. Here immunoSEQ multiplex PCR was the method, and the copy in TCRdb shows in-frame clones only, minus some. The table shows 1,500,000 or so clones, with roughly 96% occurring only once. Sequenced input: naive CD4+ T cells sorted from blood. Receptors were obtained from a young man in good health. Both conserved end residues are part of each CDR3. A D gene is named only where the DNA matches it firmly. Size is stated for part of the rows, as once, few or many counts, or as a class when the clone is expanded.

len	d_gene	j_gene	v_gene	abundance	CDR3aa	CDR3nt
13	.	TRBJ1-1	TRBV5-1	.	CASSLLGFTEAFF	TGCGCCAGCAGCTTGTTGGGGTTCACTGAAGCTTTCTTT
15	.	TRBJ2-5	TRBV15	once	CATSRDPVTQETQYF	TGTGCCACCAGCAGAGATCCAGTCACTCAAGAGACCCAGTACTTC
14	.	TRBJ2-7	TRBV29-1	.	CSVSLLKNDYEQYF	TGCAGCGTCTCCTTACTAAAAAACGACTACGAGCAGTACTTC
12	.	TRBJ1-5	TRBV19	.	CASTEFNQPQHF	TGTGCCTCGACAGAGTTCAATCAGCCCCAGCATTTT
14	.	TRBJ1-5	TRBV18	.	CASSPQDSNQPQHF	TGTGCCAGCTCACCCCAGGATAGCAATCAGCCCCAGCATTTT
12	.	TRBJ2-2	TRBV27	.	CASSLYTGELFF	TGTGCCAGCAGCCTATACACCGGGGAGCTGTTTTTT
15	TRBD1	TRBJ1-3	TRBV18	.	CASSPTGGSGNTIYF	TGTGCCAGCTCACCAACAGGGGGCTCTGGAAACACCATATATTTT
13	.	TRBJ2-5	TRBV15	.	CATGSWGGETQYF	TGTGCCACCGGGTCGTGGGGAGGAGAGACCCAGTACTTC
13	.	TRBJ1-2	TRBV5-6	.	CASSFSGTDGYTF	TGTGCCAGCAGCTTTTCCGGGACTGACGGCTACACCTTC
15	TRBD1	TRBJ1-1	TRBV6-5	.	CASSYYRGLVVQAFF	TGTGCCAGCAGTTACTACAGGGGGCTCGTAGTTCAAGCTTTCTTT
16	TRBD2	TRBJ2-2	TRBV6-6	.	CASTRLLAGEIGELFF	TGTGCCAGCACCCGACTACTAGCGGGAGAAATCGGGGAGCTGTTTTTT
15	TRBD2	TRBJ2-7	TRBV27	.	CASSLSLAGVHEQYF	TGTGCCAGCAGTTTATCGCTAGCGGGAGTTCACGAGCAGTACTTC
12	.	TRBJ1-2	TRBV4-3	.	CASSQGQSRYTF	TGCGCCAGCAGCCAAGGACAGTCGCGCTACACCTTC
14	.	TRBJ2-5	TRBV11-1	.	CASSLGGDQETQYF	TGTGCCAGCAGCTTAGGGGGGGATCAAGAGACCCAGTACTTC
13	.	TRBJ1-2	TRBV5-1	.	CASSLGEAGGYTF	TGCGCCAGCAGCCTCGGCGAGGCGGGTGGCTACACCTTC
14	.	TRBJ1-5	TRBV18	.	CASSPGQSDQPQHF	TGTGCCAGCTCACCAGGACAGTCCGATCAGCCCCAGCATTTT
17	TRBD2	TRBJ2-7	TRBV4-1	.	CASSRGLAGGPLPEQYF	TGCGCCAGCAGCCGCGGACTAGCGGGAGGGCCTCTACCCGAGCAGTACTTC
15	.	TRBJ1-4	TRBV5-1	.	CASSLVGATNEKLFF	TGCGCCAGCAGCTTGGTGGGCGCAACTAATGAAAAACTGTTTTTT
14	.	TRBJ1-1	TRBV6-5	.	CASSYSTGNTEAFF	TGTGCCAGCAGTTACTCAACCGGGAACACTGAAGCTTTCTTT
11	.	TRBJ2-3	TRBV5-6	few	CASSITDTQYF	TGTGCCAGCAGCATCACAGATACGCAGTATTTT
13	.	TRBJ1-4	TRBV5-4	.	CASSFVGEEKLFF	TGTGCCAGCAGCTTTGTCGGGGAAGAAAAACTGTTTTTT
13	TRBD1	TRBJ1-2	TRBV7-2	.	CASSSTGASGYTF	TGTGCCAGCAGCTCAACAGGGGCGAGTGGCTACACCTTC
13	.	TRBJ2-1	TRBV14	.	CASSQLIYNEQFF	TGTGCCAGCAGCCAACTCATCTACAATGAGCAGTTCTTC
13	TRBD1	TRBJ2-7	TRBV7-2	.	CASSFITGEEQYF	TGTGCCAGCAGCTTTATTACAGGGGAAGAGCAGTACTTC
14	.	TRBJ2-5	TRBV4-1	.	CASSLGLLGETQYF	TGCGCCAGCAGCCTCGGACTATTAGGAGAGACCCAGTACTTC
16	.	TRBJ2-2	TRBV27	.	CASSLSTRAYTGELFF	TGTGCCAGCAGTTTATCGACACGGGCCTACACCGGGGAGCTGTTTTTT
17	.	TRBJ2-1	TRBV10-3	once	CAISELSRGPGTNEQFF	TGTGCCATCAGTGAGCTTTCCAGGGGACCCGGGACCAATGAGCAGTTCTTC
15	.	TRBJ2-3	TRBV28	.	CASSLAGRYTDTQYF	TGTGCCAGTTCCCTCGCCGGGCGGTACACAGATACGCAGTATTTT
13	.	TRBJ2-7	TRBV5-1	.	CASSSAEGWEQYF	TGCGCCAGCAGCAGCGCTGAGGGATGGGAGCAGTACTTC
13	TRBD1	TRBJ2-1	TRBV2	.	CASSAQGVGEQFF	TGTGCCAGCAGTGCCCAGGGGGTCGGTGAGCAGTTCTTC
16	.	TRBJ1-4	TRBV2	once	CASSLGWGARNEKLFF	TGTGCCAGCAGTCTAGGTTGGGGGGCGCGTAACGAAAAACTGTTTTTT
13	.	TRBJ2-6	TRBV6-1	.	CAMGVSGANVLTF	TGTGCCATGGGGGTATCTGGGGCCAACGTCCTGACTTTC
16	TRBD2	TRBJ2-4	TRBV14	.	CASSQRPWGEGNIQYF	TGTGCCAGCAGCCAACGGCCGTGGGGGGAGGGAAACATTCAGTACTTC
18	.	TRBJ2-1	TRBV18	.	CASSPIFVRQGGVNEQFF	TGTGCCAGCTCACCCATATTCGTACGACAGGGAGGGGTCAATGAGCAGTTCTTC
14	.	TRBJ2-7	TRBV19	.	CASSIGVMNYEQYF	TGTGCCAGTAGTATTGGGGTAATGAACTACGAGCAGTACTTC
13	.	TRBJ1-1	TRBV29-1	.	CSVCGRQVTEAFF	TGCAGCGTTTGCGGGCGACAGGTCACTGAAGCTTTCTTT
14	TRBD2	TRBJ2-4	TRBV5-6	.	CASSSKREGDIQYF	TGTGCCAGCAGCTCTAAACGGGAGGGCGACATTCAGTACTTC
11	.	TRBJ2-7	TRBV6-5	.	CASSVGYEQYF	TGTGCCAGCAGTGTAGGATACGAGCAGTACTTC
13	TRBD2	TRBJ2-3	TRBV7-9	.	CASSPTSLDTQYF	TGTGCCAGCAGCCCGACTAGCCTAGATACGCAGTATTTT
16	TRBD2	TRBJ2-1	TRBV15	.	CATSRTRLAGYDEQFF	TGTGCCACCAGCAGAACCAGACTAGCGGGTTATGATGAGCAGTTCTTC
14	.	TRBJ1-5	TRBV28	.	CASSLRGGNQPQHF	TGTGCCAGCAGTTTACGGGGGGGCAATCAGCCCCAGCATTTT
15	TRBD2	TRBJ2-1	TRBV19	.	CASSLRTSGRDEQFF	TGTGCCAGTAGTCTTCGGACTAGCGGGAGGGATGAGCAGTTCTTC
14	TRBD2	TRBJ2-7	TRBV18	.	CASSPKRDLYEQYF	TGTGCCAGCTCACCAAAGCGGGATTTGTACGAGCAGTACTTC
12	.	TRBJ2-3	TRBV6-1	.	CASRERGYTQYF	TGTGCCAGCAGAGAGAGGGGGTATACGCAGTATTTT
17	.	TRBJ2-3	TRBV4-3	.	CASSQDAGGVGTDTQYF	TGCGCCAGCAGCCAAGACGCCGGGGGAGTAGGGACAGATACGCAGTATTTT
15	TRBD2	TRBJ2-7	TRBV27	.	CASRRFGLADWEQYF	TGTGCCAGCAGAAGGTTCGGACTAGCCGACTGGGAGCAGTACTTC
16	TRBD2	TRBJ2-5	TRBV9	.	CASSVTSTGGQETQYF	TGTGCCAGCAGCGTAACCTCAACGGGAGGGCAAGAGACCCAGTACTTC